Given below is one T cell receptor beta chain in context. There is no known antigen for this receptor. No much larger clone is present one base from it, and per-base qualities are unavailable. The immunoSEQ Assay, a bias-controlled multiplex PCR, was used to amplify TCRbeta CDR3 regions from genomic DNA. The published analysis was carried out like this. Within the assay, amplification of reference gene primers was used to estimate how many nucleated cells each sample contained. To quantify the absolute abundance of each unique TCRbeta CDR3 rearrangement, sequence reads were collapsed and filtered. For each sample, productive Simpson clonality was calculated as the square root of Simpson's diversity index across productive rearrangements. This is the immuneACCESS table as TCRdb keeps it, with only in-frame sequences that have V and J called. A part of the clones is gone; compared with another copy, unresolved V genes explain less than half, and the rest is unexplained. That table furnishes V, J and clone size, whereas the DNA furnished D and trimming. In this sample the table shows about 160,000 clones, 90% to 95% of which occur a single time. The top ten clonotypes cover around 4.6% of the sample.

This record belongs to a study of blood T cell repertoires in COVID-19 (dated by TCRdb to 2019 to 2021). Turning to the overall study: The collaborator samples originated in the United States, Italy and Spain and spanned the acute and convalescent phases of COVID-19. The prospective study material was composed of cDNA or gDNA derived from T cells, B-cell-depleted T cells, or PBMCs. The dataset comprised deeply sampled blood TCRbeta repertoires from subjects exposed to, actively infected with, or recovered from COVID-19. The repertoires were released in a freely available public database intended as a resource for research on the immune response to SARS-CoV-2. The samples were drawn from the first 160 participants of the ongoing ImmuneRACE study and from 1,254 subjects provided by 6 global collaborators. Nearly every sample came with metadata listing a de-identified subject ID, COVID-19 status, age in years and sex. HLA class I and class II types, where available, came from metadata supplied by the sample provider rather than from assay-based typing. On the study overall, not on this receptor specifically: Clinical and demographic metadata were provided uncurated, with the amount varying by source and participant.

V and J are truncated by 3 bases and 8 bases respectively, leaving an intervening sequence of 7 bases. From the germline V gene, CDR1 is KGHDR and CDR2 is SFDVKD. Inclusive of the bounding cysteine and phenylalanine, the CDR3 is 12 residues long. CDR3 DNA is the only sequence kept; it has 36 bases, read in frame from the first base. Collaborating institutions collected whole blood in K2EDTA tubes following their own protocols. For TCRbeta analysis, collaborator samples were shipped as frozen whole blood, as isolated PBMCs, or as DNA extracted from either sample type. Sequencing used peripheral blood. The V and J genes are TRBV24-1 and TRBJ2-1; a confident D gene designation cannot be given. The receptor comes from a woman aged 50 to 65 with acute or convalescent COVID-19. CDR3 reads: CATSDVRDEQFF. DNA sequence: TGTGCCACCAGTGATGTCCGGGATGAGCAGTTCTTC.